A single T cell receptor beta chain is shown here with its context. Its antigen remains unidentified. These data belong to a study of cytomegalovirus exposure and HLA in healthy donors. Trimming left V 0 bases short and J 3 bases short, with 12 bases between. Germline CDR1 is SGDLS and CDR2 is YYNGEE. The CDR3 spans 15 residues. The PCR used 60 Vbeta and 13 Jbeta primers. The protocol was immunoSEQ multiplex PCR, while the TCRdb copy is restricted to in-frame clones and leaves out a portion. The sample has 250,000 to 350,000 clones; 80% are singletons. Study outcomes and limitations: While the bulk of TCR sequences proved rare, some public TCRs turned up in many donors. Later on, analysis showed that most CMV-associated TCR beta chains appeared to be HLA-restricted. The productive fraction for most TCR beta V segments was about 90% or about 30% in an earlier analysis.

The sequenced material came from PBMCs. The V gene is TRBV9, the J gene TRBJ1-2; D is possibly TRBD1 (6 bases). This receptor was obtained from a girl aged 2-9 years in good health and CMV-seronegative. Here the CDR3 reads CASSVEGVKDYGYTF. DNA for the CDR3: TGTGCCAGCAGCGTAGAGGGGGTTAAGGACTATGGCTACACCTTC.